In this sample, the clone carrying this T cell receptor (beta chain) turned up a few times. Expressed TCRB transcripts were sequenced, since all the RNA that had been isolated was reverse transcribed. Assay: immunoSEQ multiplex PCR; the TCRdb copy retains only in-frame clones and omits some. The repertoire holds about 620,000 clones, with about a sixth as singletons. The sample comes from a study of beta chain features in type 1 diabetes. The length of the CDR3 is 15 residues. The J segment lost 1 base and the V segment lost 6 bases, leaving 4 bases of the junction unmatched. Germline CDR1 is KGHSH and CDR2 is LQKENI.

The sample comprised naive CD4+ T cells from blood. The V call is TRBV18, the J call TRBJ1-1, with TRBD1 matching over 11 bases. The receptor comes from a man aged 18 to 35 in good health. In DNA form, the CDR3 reads TGTGCCAGCTCGCCCGGACAGGGGGCGAACACTGAAGCTTTCTTT. This gives the protein CASSPGQGANTEAFF.